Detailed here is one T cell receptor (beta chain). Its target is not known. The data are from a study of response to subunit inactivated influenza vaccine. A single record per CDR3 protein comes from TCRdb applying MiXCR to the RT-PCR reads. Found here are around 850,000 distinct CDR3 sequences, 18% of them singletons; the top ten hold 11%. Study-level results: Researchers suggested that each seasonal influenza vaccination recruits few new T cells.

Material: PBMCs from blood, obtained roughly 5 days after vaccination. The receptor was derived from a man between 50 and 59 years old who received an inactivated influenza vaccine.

This chain's CDR3 is CSATGTVSNQPQHF. In DNA form, the CDR3 reads TGCAGTGCGACCGGGACAGTTAGCAATCAGCCCCAGCATTTT. The chain uses TRBV20-1 and TRBJ1-5; TRBD1 matches at 7 bases. CDR1 DFQATT and CDR2 SNEGSKA come from the germline V gene (reference sequence). After removal of 6 bases from V and 0 bases from J, the junction contained 5 bases not matched to a gene. This CDR3 spans 14 amino acids.